This T cell receptor beta chain was found in a study of CD8 T cells in ankylosing spondylitis. Study results and limitations: Matched ankylosing spondylitis synovial fluid reportedly contained a significantly enriched population of disease-linked clones. The study identified a TCR beta motif of several highly homologous variants that appeared characteristic of ankylosing spondylitis blood. With a CD8+ phenotype, disease-linked clones were relatively rare in peripheral blood. Existing reports had already noted some motif variants in reactive arthritis synovial fluid and blood.

In this sample, this clonotype turned up many times. The antigen remains unidentified. The CDR3 contains 12 residues. V lost 5 bases, J lost 6 bases, and 10 bases lay in between. Germline V gene sequence: CDR1 DFQATT, CDR2 SNEGSKA (reference sequence). Molecular-barcoded quantitative 5'-RACE produced these TCR beta libraries. TCRdb fed the 5' RACE reads into MiXCR, producing one record per CDR3 protein. The sample consists of 450,000 to 550,000 distinct CDR3 sequences, 5.3% of them appearing once. The specimen was blood, either unsorted or a sorted T cell fraction (not recorded which). The source of this sequence is a male donor with ankylosing spondylitis. This chain joins TRBV20-1 and TRBJ2-2, with D possibly matching TRBD1 (6 bases). The CDR3 bases are TGCAGTGCTCAGGGGCGCTCCGGGGAGCTGTTTTTT. Translation: CSAQGRSGELFF.